Below, one T cell receptor beta chain is given with its context. The record originates from a study of blood T cell repertoires in COVID-19. On the study more broadly: Samples representing acute and convalescent COVID-19 were sourced from the United States, Italy and Spain. Nucleic acid was either cDNA or gDNA, and it came from T cells, B-cell-depleted T cells, or PBMCs.

Produced via immunoSEQ multiplex PCR; TCRdb's table is partial and in-frame only. The sample lists some 220,000 clones, just under 85% occurring once. The trim removed 4 bases at V and 4 bases at J, leaving 5 bases unmatched. Germline V gene data show CDR1 as MNHEY and CDR2 as SVGEGT. CDR3 size: 14 residues. This receptor was identified in an older woman with active or convalescent COVID-19. The chain carries TRBV6-2 or TRBV6-3 and TRBJ2-3; 7 bases line up with TRBD2. The sequenced material came from peripheral blood. Here the CDR3 reads CASSWGGGSDTQYF. DNA for the CDR3: TGTGCCAGCAGTTGGGGCGGGGGTTCAGATACGCAGTATTTT.